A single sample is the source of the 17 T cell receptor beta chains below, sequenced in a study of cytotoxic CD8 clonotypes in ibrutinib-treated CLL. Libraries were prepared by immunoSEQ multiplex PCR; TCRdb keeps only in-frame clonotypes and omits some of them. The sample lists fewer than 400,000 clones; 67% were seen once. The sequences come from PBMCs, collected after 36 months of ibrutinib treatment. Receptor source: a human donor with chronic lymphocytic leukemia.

The CDR3: CASSLFGGTGNFGNTIYF. CDR3 nucleotide sequence: TGTGCCAGCAGTTTATTCGGGGGGACAGGGAATTTTGGAAACACCATATATTTT. V usage is TRBV27 and J usage is TRBJ1-3; 9 bases fit TRBD1. CDR1 and CDR2 from the germline V gene are MNHEY and SMNVEV (reference sequence). V trimming: 1 base; J trimming: 3 bases; junction bases outside the gene matches: 10. CDR3 size: 18 residues.

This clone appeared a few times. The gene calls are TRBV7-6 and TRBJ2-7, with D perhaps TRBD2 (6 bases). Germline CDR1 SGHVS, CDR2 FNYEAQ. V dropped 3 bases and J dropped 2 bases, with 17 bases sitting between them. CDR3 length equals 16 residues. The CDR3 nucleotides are TGTGCCAGCAGCTTTGGTCGGGACTCCCGTACCTACGAGCAGTACTTC. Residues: CASSFGRDSRTYEQYF. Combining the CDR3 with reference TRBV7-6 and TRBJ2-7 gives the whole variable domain GAGVSQSPRYKVTKRGQDVALRCDPISGHVSLYWYRQALGQGPEFLTYFNYEAQQDKSGLPNDRFSAERPEGSISTLTIQRTEQRDSAMYRCASSFGRDSRTYEQYFGPGTRLTVT.

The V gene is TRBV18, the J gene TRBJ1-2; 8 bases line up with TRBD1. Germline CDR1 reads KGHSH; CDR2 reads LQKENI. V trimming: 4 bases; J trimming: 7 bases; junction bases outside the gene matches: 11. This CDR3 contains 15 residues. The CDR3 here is CASSQRDSGGGGYTF. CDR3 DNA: TGTGCCAGCTCACAGCGAGACTCAGGGGGCGGTGGCTACACCTTC.

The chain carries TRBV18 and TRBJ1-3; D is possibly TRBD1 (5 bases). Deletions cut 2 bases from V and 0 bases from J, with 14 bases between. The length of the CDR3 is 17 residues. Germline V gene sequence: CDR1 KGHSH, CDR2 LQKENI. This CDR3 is CASSPFRTRGSGNTIYF. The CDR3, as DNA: TGTGCCAGCTCACCATTCAGGACACGGGGCTCTGGAAACACCATATATTTT.

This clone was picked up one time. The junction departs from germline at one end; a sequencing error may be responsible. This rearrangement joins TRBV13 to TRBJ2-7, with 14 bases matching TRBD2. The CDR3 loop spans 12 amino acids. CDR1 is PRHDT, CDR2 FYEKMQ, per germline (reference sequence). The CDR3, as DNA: TGTGCCAGCAGCTACGGGACTAGCGGGAGCGGGTTC. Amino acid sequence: CASSYGTSGSGF.

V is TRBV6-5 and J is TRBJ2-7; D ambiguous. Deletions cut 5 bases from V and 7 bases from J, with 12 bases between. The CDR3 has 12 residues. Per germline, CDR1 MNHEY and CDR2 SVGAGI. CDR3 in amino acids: CASSLTLGEQYF. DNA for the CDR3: TGTGCCAGCAGTCTTACACTCGGTGAGCAGTACTTC.

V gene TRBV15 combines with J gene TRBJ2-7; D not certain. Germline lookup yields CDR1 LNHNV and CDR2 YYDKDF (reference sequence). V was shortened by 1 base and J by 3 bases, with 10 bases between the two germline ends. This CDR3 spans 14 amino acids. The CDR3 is CATSRGGGYYEQYF. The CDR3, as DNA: TGTGCCACCAGCAGAGGAGGTGGGTACTACGAGCAGTACTTC.

The CDR3 DNA follows: TGTGCCAGTAGTATGGGGGACTTTCGGGGTGAAAAACTGTTTTTT. Amino acid sequence: CASSMGDFRGEKLFF. The V gene is TRBV19, the J gene TRBJ1-4; D perhaps matches TRBD1 (5 bases). V was shortened by 3 bases and J by 7 bases, with 15 bases between the two germline ends. Germline V lookup: CDR1 LNHDA, CDR2 SQIVND (reference sequence). This CDR3 is 15 amino acids long.

In DNA, the CDR3 is TGCGCCAGCAGCCCAAGGACTCTCCCAGGCAATGAGCAGTTCTTC. This encodes CASSPRTLPGNEQFF. The rearrangement uses TRBV4-1 and TRBJ2-1; D may be TRBD2 (5 bases). V shed 4 bases and J shed 6 bases, with 16 bases lying between them. There are 15 residues in the CDR3. Germline assignment: CDR1 MGHRA and CDR2 YSYEKL.

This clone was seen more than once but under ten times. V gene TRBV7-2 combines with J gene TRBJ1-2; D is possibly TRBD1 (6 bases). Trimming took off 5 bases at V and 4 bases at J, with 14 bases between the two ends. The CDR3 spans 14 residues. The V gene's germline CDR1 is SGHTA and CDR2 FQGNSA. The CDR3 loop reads CASSKSTGPYGYTF. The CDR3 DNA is TGTGCCAGCAGCAAGTCCACAGGGCCCTATGGCTACACCTTC.

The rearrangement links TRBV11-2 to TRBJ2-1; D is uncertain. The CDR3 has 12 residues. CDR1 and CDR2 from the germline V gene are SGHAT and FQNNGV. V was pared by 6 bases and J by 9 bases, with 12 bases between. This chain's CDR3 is CASSYVPSEQFF. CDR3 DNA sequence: TGTGCCAGCAGTTATGTCCCCAGTGAGCAGTTCTTC.

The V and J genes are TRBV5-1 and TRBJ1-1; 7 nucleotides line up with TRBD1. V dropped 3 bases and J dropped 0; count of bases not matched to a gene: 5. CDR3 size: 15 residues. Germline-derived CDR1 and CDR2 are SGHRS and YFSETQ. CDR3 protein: CASSSGQNLNTEAFF. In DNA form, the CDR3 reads TGCGCCAGCAGCTCGGGACAGAACTTGAACACTGAAGCTTTCTTT. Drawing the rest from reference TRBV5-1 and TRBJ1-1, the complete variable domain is KAGVTQTPRYLIKTRGQQVTLSCSPISGHRSVSWYQQTPGQGLQFLFEYFSETQRNKGNFPGRFSGRQFSNSRSEMNVSTLELGDSALYLCASSSGQNLNTEAFFGQGTRLTVV.

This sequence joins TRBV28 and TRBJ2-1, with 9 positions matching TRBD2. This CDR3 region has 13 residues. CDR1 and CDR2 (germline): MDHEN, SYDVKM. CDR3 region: CASGAGGYNEQFF. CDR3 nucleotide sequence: TGTGCTTCGGGAGCGGGAGGCTACAATGAGCAGTTCTTC.

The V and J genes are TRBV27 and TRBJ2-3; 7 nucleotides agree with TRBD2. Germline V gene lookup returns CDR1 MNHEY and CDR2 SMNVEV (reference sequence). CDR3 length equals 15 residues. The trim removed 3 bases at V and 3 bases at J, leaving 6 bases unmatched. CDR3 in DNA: TGTGCCAGCAGTTTGACTAGCCGAGGGACAGATACGCAGTATTTT. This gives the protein CASSLTSRGTDTQYF.

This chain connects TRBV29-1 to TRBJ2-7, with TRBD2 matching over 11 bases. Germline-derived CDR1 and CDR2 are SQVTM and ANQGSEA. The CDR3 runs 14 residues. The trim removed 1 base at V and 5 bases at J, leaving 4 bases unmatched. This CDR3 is CSVEGGTSGHEQYF. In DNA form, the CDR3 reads TGCAGCGTTGAAGGGGGGACTAGCGGCCACGAGCAGTACTTC.

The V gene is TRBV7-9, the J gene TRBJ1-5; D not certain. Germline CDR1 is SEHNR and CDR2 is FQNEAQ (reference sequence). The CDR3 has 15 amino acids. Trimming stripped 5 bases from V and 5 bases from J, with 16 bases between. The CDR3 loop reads CASSPRGPRDQPQHF. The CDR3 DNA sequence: TGTGCCAGCAGCCCCCGCGGGCCCAGAGATCAGCCCCAGCATTTT.

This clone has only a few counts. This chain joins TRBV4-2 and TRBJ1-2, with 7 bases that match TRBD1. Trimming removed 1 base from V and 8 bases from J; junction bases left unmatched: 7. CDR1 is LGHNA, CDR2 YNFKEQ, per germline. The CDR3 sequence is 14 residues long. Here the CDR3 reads CASSQVGGASGYTF. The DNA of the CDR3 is TGTGCCAGCAGCCAAGTAGGGGGCGCGTCCGGCTACACCTTC.